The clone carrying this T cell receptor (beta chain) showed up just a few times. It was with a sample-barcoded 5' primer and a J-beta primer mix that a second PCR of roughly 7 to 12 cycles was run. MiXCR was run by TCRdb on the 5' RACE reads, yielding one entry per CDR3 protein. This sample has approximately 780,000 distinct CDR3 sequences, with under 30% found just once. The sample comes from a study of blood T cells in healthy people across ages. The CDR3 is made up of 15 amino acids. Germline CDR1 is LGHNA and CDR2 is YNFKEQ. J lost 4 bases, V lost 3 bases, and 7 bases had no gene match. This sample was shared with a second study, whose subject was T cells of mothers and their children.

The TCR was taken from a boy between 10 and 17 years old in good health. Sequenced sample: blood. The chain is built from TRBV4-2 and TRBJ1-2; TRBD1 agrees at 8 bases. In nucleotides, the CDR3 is TGTGCCAGCAGCCAGGACAGGGAGGTAACCTATGGCTACACCTTC. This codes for CASSQDREVTYGYTF.